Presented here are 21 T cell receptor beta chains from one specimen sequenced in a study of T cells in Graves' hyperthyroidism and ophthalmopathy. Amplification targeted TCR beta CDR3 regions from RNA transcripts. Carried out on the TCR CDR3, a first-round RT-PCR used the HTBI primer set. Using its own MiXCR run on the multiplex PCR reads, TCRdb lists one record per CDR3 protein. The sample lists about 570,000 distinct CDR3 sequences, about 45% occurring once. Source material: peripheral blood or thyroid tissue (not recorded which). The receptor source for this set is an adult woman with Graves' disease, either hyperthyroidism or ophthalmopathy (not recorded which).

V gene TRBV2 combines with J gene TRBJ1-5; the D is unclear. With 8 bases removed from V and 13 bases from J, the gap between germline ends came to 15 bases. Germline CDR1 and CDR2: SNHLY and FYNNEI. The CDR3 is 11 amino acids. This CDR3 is CASGSGQAQHF. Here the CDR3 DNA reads TGTGCCAGCGGGTCTGGGCAGGCGCAGCATTTT.

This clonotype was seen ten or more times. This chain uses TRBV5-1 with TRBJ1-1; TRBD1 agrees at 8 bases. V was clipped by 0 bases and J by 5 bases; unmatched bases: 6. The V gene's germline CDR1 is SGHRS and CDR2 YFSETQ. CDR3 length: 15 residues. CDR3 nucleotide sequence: TGCGCCAGCAGCTTGGAGTCAGGGGGCCGAACTGAAGCTTTCTTT. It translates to CASSLESGGRTEAFF. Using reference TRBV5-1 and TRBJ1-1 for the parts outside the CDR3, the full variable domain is KAGVTQTPRYLIKTRGQQVTLSCSPISGHRSVSWYQQTPGQGLQFLFEYFSETQRNKGNFPGRFSGRQFSNSRSEMNVSTLELGDSALYLCASSLESGGRTEAFFGQGTRLTVV.

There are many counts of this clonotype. In DNA, the CDR3 is TGTGCCAGCAGCTTGTTTAGATATTTGAACACTGAAGCTTTCTTT. Protein sequence: CASSLFRYLNTEAFF. The chain uses TRBV5-6 and TRBJ1-1; D is ambiguous. The V gene lost 1 base and the J gene lost 0 bases, with 10 bases spanning the gap. CDR3 length equals 15 residues. Germline V gene sequence: CDR1 SGHDT, CDR2 YYEEEE.

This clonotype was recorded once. The CDR3 is CASSSGTSGVNNEQFF. DNA of the CDR3: TGTGCCAGCAGTTCCGGGACTAGCGGGGTAAACAATGAGCAGTTCTTC. The rearrangement joins TRBV12-3 or TRBV12-4 to TRBJ2-1; 13 bases map to TRBD2. V lost 4 bases, J lost 5 bases, and 5 bases stayed unmatched. This CDR3 is built from 16 residues.

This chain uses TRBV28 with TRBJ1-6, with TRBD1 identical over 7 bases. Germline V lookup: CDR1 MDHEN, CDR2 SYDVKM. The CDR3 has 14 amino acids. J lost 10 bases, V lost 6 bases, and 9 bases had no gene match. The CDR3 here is CASSLTGPYSPLHF. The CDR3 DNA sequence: TGTGCCAGCAGCCTGACAGGGCCATACTCACCCCTCCACTTT. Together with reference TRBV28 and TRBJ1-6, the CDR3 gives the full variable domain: DVKVTQSSRYLVKRTGEKVFLECVQDMDHENMFWYRQDPGLGLRLIYFSYDVKMKEKGDIPEGYSVSREKKERFSLILESASTNQTSMYLCASSLTGPYSPLHFGNGTRLTVT.

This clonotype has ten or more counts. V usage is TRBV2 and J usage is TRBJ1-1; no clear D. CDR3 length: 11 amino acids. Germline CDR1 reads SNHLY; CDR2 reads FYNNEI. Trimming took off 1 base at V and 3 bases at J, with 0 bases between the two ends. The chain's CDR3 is CASSEDTEAFF. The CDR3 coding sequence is TGTGCCAGCAGTGAAGACACTGAAGCTTTCTTT.

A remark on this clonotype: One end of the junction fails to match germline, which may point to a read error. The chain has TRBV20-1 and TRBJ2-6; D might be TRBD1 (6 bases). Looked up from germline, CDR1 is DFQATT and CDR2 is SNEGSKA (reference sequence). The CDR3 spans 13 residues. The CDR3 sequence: CSATDRTMNTEAF. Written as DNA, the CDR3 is TGCAGTGCTACAGACAGGACCATGAACACTGAAGCTTTC.

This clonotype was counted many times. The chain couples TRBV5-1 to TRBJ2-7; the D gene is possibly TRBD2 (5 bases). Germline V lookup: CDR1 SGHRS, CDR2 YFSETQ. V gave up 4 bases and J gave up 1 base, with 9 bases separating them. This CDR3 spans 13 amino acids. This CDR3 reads CASSITGSYEQYF. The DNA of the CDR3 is TGCGCCAGCAGCATAACGGGATCCTACGAGCAGTACTTC.

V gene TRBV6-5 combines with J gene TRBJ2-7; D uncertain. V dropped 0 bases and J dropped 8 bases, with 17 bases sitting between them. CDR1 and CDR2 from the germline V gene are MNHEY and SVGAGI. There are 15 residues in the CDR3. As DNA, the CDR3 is TGTGCCAGCAGTTACTCGGGCAGAGTGAGGCCCCAGCAGTACTTC. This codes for CASSYSGRVRPQQYF.

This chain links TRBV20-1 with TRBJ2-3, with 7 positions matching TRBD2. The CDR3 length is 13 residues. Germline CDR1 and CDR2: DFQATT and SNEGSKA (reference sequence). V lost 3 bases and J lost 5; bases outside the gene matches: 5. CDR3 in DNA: TGCAGTGCTAGTGGCGGGAGTGGAGATACGCAGTATTTT. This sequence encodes CSASGGSGDTQYF.

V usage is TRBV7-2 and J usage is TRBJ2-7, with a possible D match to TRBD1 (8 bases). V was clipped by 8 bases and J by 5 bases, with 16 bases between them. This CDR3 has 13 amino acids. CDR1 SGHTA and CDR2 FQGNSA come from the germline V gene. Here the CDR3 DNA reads TGTGCCAGCCACAGGGGGGGGTCCCACGAGCAGTACTTC. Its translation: CASHRGGSHEQYF.

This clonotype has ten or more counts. The chain's CDR3 is CASSYTGSRAFF. CDR3 DNA: TGCGCCAGCAGCTATACAGGGTCTAGAGCTTTCTTT. The chain is built from TRBV5-1 and TRBJ1-1; D possibly corresponds to TRBD1 (6 bases). This CDR3 has 12 residues. V was shortened by 3 bases and J by 10 bases, with 13 bases between the two germline ends. Looked up from germline, CDR1 is SGHRS and CDR2 is YFSETQ.

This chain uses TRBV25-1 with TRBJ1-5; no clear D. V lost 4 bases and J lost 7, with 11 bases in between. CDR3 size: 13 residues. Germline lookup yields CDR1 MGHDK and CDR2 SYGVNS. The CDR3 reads CASSVTSRQPQHF. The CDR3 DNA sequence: TGTGCCAGCAGTGTGACTTCCAGGCAGCCCCAGCATTTT.

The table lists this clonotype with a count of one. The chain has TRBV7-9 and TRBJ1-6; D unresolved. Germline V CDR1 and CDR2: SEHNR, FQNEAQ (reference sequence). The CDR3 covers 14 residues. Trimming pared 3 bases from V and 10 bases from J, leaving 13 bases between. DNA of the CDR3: TGTGCCAGCAGCTTTGTGGCAAACGGCTCACCCCTCCACTTT. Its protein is CASSFVANGSPLHF.

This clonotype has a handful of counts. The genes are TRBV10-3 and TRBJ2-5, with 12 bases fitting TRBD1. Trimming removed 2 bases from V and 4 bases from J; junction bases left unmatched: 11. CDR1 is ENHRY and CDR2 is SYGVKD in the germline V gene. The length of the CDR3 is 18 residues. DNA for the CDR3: TGTGCCATCAGTGAGGGACTATGGGGGACAGGGGGCAGAGAGACCCAGTACTTC. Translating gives CAISEGLWGTGGRETQYF.

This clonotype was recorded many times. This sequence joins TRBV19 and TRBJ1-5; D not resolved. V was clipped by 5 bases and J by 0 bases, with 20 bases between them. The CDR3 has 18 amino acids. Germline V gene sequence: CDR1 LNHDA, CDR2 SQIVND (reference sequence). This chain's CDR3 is CASSVRHPRDGSNQPQHF. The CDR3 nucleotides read TGTGCCAGTAGTGTCCGACACCCACGGGATGGTAGCAATCAGCCCCAGCATTTT.

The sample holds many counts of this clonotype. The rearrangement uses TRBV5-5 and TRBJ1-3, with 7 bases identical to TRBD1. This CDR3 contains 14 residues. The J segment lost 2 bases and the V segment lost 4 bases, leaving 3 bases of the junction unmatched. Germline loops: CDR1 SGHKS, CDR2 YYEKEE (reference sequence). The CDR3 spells CASSPGGAGNTIYF. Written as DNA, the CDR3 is TGTGCCAGCAGCCCAGGGGGGGCTGGAAACACCATATATTTT.

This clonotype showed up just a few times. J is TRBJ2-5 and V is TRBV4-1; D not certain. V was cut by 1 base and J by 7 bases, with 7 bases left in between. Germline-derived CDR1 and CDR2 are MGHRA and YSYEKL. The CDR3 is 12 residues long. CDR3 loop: CASSQVGGTQYF. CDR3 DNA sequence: TGCGCCAGCAGCCAAGTGGGCGGGACCCAGTACTTC.

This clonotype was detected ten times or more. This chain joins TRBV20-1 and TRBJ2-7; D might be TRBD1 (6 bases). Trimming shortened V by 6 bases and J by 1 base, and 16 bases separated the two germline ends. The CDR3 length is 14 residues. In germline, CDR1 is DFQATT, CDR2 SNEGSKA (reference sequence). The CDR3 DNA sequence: TGCAGTGCCGGGACACCCGGGACATCCTACGAGCAGTACTTC. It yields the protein CSAGTPGTSYEQYF.

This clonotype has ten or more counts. The CDR3 DNA is TGCAGTGCTAGACACCCGGGACAGGGGGCAAGAGGAAACTCACCCCTCCACTTT. It translates to CSARHPGQGARGNSPLHF. The genes are TRBV20-1 and TRBJ1-6, with 12 bases that match TRBD1. This CDR3 is 18 amino acids long. Trimming at V came to 2 bases and at J to 10 bases, leaving 15 bases not matched to a gene. The V gene's germline CDR1 is DFQATT and CDR2 SNEGSKA (reference sequence).

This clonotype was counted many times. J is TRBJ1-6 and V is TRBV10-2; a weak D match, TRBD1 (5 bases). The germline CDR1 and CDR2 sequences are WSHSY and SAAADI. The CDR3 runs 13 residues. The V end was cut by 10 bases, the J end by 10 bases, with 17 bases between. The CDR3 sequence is CATRVQDGSPLHF. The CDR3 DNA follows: TGCGCCACCCGGGTACAGGATGGGTCACCCCTCCACTTT.